This entry lists 27 T cell receptor beta chains sequenced from one sample in a study of blood T cells in healthy people across ages. A sample-barcoded 5' primer and a J-beta primer mix were used in a second PCR of about 7 to 11 cycles. TCRdb re-derived calls from the 5' RACE reads in MiXCR, one entry per CDR3 protein. This sample has about 1.4 million distinct CDR3 sequences; 59% occur once, and the top ten carry over 6.5%. The sequencing input was blood. These receptors were collected from a man in his late teens or twenties in good health.

This clonotype was counted ten times or more. The chain is built from TRBV12-3 or TRBV12-4 and TRBJ1-2, with D unresolved. CDR3 length equals 14 residues. Trimming shortened V by 6 bases and J by 4 bases, and 15 bases separated the two germline ends. CDR3 residues: CASSQPPAPYGYTF. The CDR3 DNA is TGTGCCAGCAGCCAACCACCAGCGCCCTATGGCTACACCTTC.

The CDR3 loop is CASRPRDNNYEQYF. CDR3 DNA sequence: TGTGCCAGCAGGCCAAGGGACAACAACTACGAGCAGTACTTC. The rearrangement uses TRBV6-5 and TRBJ2-7; D might be TRBD1 (6 bases). The CDR3 is 14 amino acids. Between the trimmed V and J ends, which lost 6 bases and 3 bases, there was a span of 15 bases. CDR1 MNHEY and CDR2 SVGAGI come from the germline V gene.

The chain has TRBV6-6 and TRBJ2-1; D is tentatively TRBD1 or TRBD2 (5 bases each). V lost 0 bases to trimming and J lost 6 bases, with 9 bases between them. The CDR3 covers 14 residues. Germline V gene lookup returns CDR1 MNHNY and CDR2 SVGAGI (reference sequence). CDR3 bases: TGTGCCAGCAGTTACTCGATTGGGGGCAATGAGCAGTTCTTC. Protein: CASSYSIGGNEQFF.

In its sample, this clonotype was seen a few times. This sequence joins TRBV11-2 and TRBJ2-1, with 8 bases matching TRBD1. Germline CDR1 SGHAT, CDR2 FQNNGV. The CDR3 covers 15 residues. Germline trimming cut 5 bases from V and 7 bases from J; bases unmatched to any gene: 10. The CDR3 sequence: CASSRGRGLDNEQFF. The CDR3 DNA follows: TGTGCCAGCAGCCGCGGCAGGGGGCTTGATAATGAGCAGTTCTTC.

J is TRBJ2-1 and V is TRBV6-5; 12 bases align to TRBD1. The V gene end was trimmed by 4 bases and the J gene end by 0 bases; junction bases not matched to a gene: 10. This CDR3 spans 19 amino acids. The germline V gene encodes CDR1 MNHEY and CDR2 SVGAGI. CDR3 DNA sequence: TGTGCCAGCAGTTTAACCGGGACAGGGGGCGTAGGCTCCTACAATGAGCAGTTCTTC. As protein: CASSLTGTGGVGSYNEQFF.

This clonotype was observed a few times. The gene calls are TRBV12-3 or TRBV12-4 and TRBJ1-2; 8 bases agree with TRBD1. The trim removed 6 bases at V and 8 bases at J, leaving 5 bases unmatched. The CDR3 extends over 12 amino acids. In DNA form, the CDR3 reads TGTGCCAGCAGCATCAGGGGGCACGGCTACACCTTC. This translates into CASSIRGHGYTF.

The chain recombines TRBV4-2 with TRBJ2-1, with unresolved D. CDR1 is LGHNA, CDR2 YNFKEQ, per germline. V was pared by 0 bases and J by 6 bases, with 12 bases between. The CDR3 is made up of 15 amino acids. The CDR3 is CASSQDGRPANEQFF. Here the CDR3 DNA reads TGTGCCAGCAGCCAAGATGGTCGCCCAGCCAATGAGCAGTTCTTC.

This clonotype occurred a few times. The rearrangement uses TRBV9 and TRBJ1-1; weak D call: TRBD1 (5 bases). Germline V gene sequence: CDR1 SGDLS, CDR2 YYNGEE. V lost 5 bases, J lost 10 bases, and 21 bases lay in between. CDR3 size: 14 residues. CDR3 nucleotide sequence: TGTGCCAGCAGGGCTTTTTCGACGGGGGGGGGAGCTTTCTTT. It yields the protein CASRAFSTGGGAFF.

This clonotype was detected only once. This chain links TRBV9 with TRBJ2-3, with D uncertain. The CDR3 totals 14 residues. The V gene lost 2 bases and the J gene lost 4 bases, with 11 bases spanning the gap. CDR1 is SGDLS and CDR2 is YYNGEE in the germline V gene. The CDR3 spells CASSVGPAPDTQYF. The CDR3 DNA reads as TGTGCCAGCAGCGTGGGCCCGGCCCCAGATACGCAGTATTTT.

V usage is TRBV6-5 and J usage is TRBJ1-3; 7 bases align to TRBD1. Trimming took 6 bases from V and 4 from J; bases not matched to a gene: 6. In germline, CDR1 is MNHEY, CDR2 SVGAGI. This CDR3 comprises 14 residues. For the CDR3, the DNA is TGTGCCAGCAGCCGGACAGGCGACGGAAACACCATATATTTT. Translating gives CASSRTGDGNTIYF.

The chain carries TRBV6-5 and TRBJ2-5; D not certain. The J call may not be correct, given that the DNA end is closer to TRBJ2-7. CDR1 and CDR2 (germline): MNHEY, SVGAGI. The CDR3 is made up of 16 amino acids. The CDR3 is CASSYQLLTQVHEQYF. DNA of the CDR3: TGTGCCAGCAGTTACCAATTACTGACCCAGGTCCACGAGCAGTACTTC.

In this sample, this clonotype turned up many times. This chain links TRBV20-1 with TRBJ2-7; 8 bases are shared with TRBD2. This CDR3 is 16 amino acids long. V dropped 4 bases and J dropped 1; count of bases not matched to a gene: 12. CDR1 is DFQATT, CDR2 SNEGSKA, per germline (reference sequence). CDR3 in amino acids: CSANERGAGGSYEQYF. In DNA, the CDR3 is TGCAGTGCTAATGAGAGGGGCGCGGGAGGATCCTACGAGCAGTACTTC.

The sample holds a few counts of this clonotype. The chain is built from TRBV20-1 and TRBJ2-7, with 7 nucleotides matching TRBD1. CDR1 DFQATT and CDR2 SNEGSKA come from the germline V gene (reference sequence). The J segment lost 2 bases and the V segment lost 3 bases, leaving 4 bases of the junction unmatched. The CDR3 loop spans 13 amino acids. In DNA form, the CDR3 reads TGCAGTGCTAGTATGCAGGGGGCCTACGAGCAGTACTTC. As protein: CSASMQGAYEQYF.

This clonotype was seen more than once but under ten times. The chain combines TRBV21-1 with TRBJ2-1. TRBV21-1 is reported as a pseudogene. The CDR3 has 12 amino acids. CDR3 DNA sequence: TGTGCCAGCTTCATTGGGCTTTGTAGGCAGTTCTTC. Its translation is CASFIGLCRQFF.

V and J are TRBV29-1 and TRBJ1-4; no clear D gene. Looked up from germline, CDR1 is SQVTM and CDR2 is ANQGSEA. The CDR3 is 12 residues long. The ends were cut back, 7 bases at V and 4 bases at J, with 10 bases in the middle. CDR3 sequence (DNA): TGCAGCGGGCGCGCCGATAATGAAAAACTGTTTTTT. Residues: CSGRADNEKLFF. Supplemented by reference TRBV29-1 and TRBJ1-4, the full variable domain reads SAVISQKPSRDICQRGTSLTIQCQVDSQVTMMFWYRQQPGQSLTLIATANQGSEATYESGFVIDKFPISRPNLTFSTLTVSNMSPEDSSIYLCSGRADNEKLFFGSGTQLSVL.

V and J are TRBV7-7 and TRBJ2-7; 12 bases align to TRBD2. The last part of the DNA fits TRBJ2-5 better; the J call may be wrong. The V gene's germline CDR1 is SSHAT and CDR2 FNYEAQ (reference sequence). The CDR3 covers 18 residues. Here the CDR3 reads CASSLEGSSGRASETQYF. The CDR3 DNA sequence: TGTGCCAGCAGCTTAGAAGGGTCTAGCGGGAGGGCCTCGGAGACCCAGTACTTC.

The V gene is TRBV7-9, the J gene TRBJ1-2, with 7 positions matching TRBD1. Germline V gene sequence: CDR1 SEHNR, CDR2 FQNEAQ (reference sequence). This CDR3 contains 12 residues. V trimming: 7 bases; J trimming: 6 bases; junction bases outside the gene matches: 5. The CDR3 DNA follows: TGTGCCAGCAACCGACAGGGACATGGCTACACCTTC. This encodes CASNRQGHGYTF.

CDR3 sequence (DNA): TGCGCCAGCAGCTCCGGGGGCGGGACTCATAATGAGCAGTTCTTC. The encoded protein is CASSSGGGTHNEQFF. The chain joins TRBV5-1 to TRBJ2-1, with D possibly being TRBD1 or TRBD2 (6 bases each). This CDR3 spans 15 amino acids. V dropped 3 bases and J dropped 7 bases, with 17 bases sitting between them. Germline CDR1 and CDR2: SGHRS and YFSETQ.

The chain is built from TRBV12-3 or TRBV12-4 and TRBJ1-4; maybe TRBD1 (5 bases). This CDR3 has 16 residues. Between the trimmed V and J ends, which lost 0 bases and 6 bases, there was a span of 14 bases. Here the CDR3 reads CASSLAMGRLDEKLFF. The CDR3 bases are TGTGCCAGCAGTTTAGCGATGGGGCGGTTGGATGAAAAACTGTTTTTT.

This clonotype was detected only a few times. The CDR3 DNA follows: TGTGCCAGCAGAACCGGGACAGGGGTTGACGAGCAGTACTTC. This gives the protein CASRTGTGVDEQYF. The J gene is TRBJ2-7, the V gene TRBV12-3 or TRBV12-4; TRBD1 matches at 10 bases. The ends lost 6 bases at V and 5 bases at J; junction bases unmatched: 7. CDR3 length: 14 residues.

This clonotype was recorded a few times. J is TRBJ2-7 and V is TRBV7-9, with D possibly TRBD1 on 6 matching bases. The CDR3 consists of 15 residues. Trimming took 5 bases from V and 5 from J, leaving 19 bases between them. Germline V lookup: CDR1 SEHNR, CDR2 FQNEAQ (reference sequence). Written as DNA, the CDR3 is TGTGCCAGCAGCCCCCGACAGGTGCCAGTCAACGAGCAGTACTTC. It specifies CASSPRQVPVNEQYF.

CDR3 DNA sequence: TGTGCCAGCAGTTCATCCTTAGCGGGGGGCATCACAGATACGCAGTATTTT. Its translation: CASSSSLAGGITDTQYF. The rearrangement links TRBV6-6 to TRBJ2-3, with 10 bases identical to TRBD2. Germline lookup yields CDR1 MNHNY and CDR2 SVGAGI (reference sequence). Losses at the gene ends were 4 bases for V and 2 bases for J; bases not matched to a gene: 9. The CDR3 sequence is 17 residues long.

V usage is TRBV20-1 and J usage is TRBJ2-5; possibly TRBD1 for D (6 bases). CDR1 DFQATT and CDR2 SNEGSKA come from the germline V gene (reference sequence). Trimming removed 4 bases from V and 0 bases from J, with 12 bases in between. CDR3 size: 14 residues. The DNA for the CDR3 is TGCAGTGCTACAATAAGACAGGACCAAGAGACCCAGTACTTC. Translated, it gives CSATIRQDQETQYF.

This clonotype appeared a few times. The chain recombines TRBV27 with TRBJ2-1, with D maybe TRBD2 (6 bases). Looked up from germline, CDR1 is MNHEY and CDR2 is SMNVEV (reference sequence). Trimming cost V 3 bases and J 3 bases, with 15 bases left between them. This CDR3 has 16 amino acids. The CDR3 here is CASSLFWAGYYNEQFF. CDR3 coding DNA: TGTGCCAGCAGTTTGTTTTGGGCGGGATACTACAATGAGCAGTTCTTC.

This clonotype was seen only once. This chain links TRBV12-3 or TRBV12-4 with TRBJ2-7, with 9 bases aligning to TRBD1. This CDR3 spans 15 amino acids. Trimming removed 4 bases from V and 6 bases from J; junction bases left unmatched: 10. The CDR3 spells CASSSQGTGIREQYV. DNA of the CDR3: TGTGCCAGCAGTTCACAAGGGACAGGGATTCGCGAGCAGTACGTC.

This clonotype appeared once. The rearrangement joins TRBV5-4 to TRBJ1-2, with TRBD1 as a possible D gene (5 bases). V dropped 4 bases and J dropped 3 bases, with 16 bases sitting between them. CDR3 length: 15 residues. CDR1 and CDR2 (germline): SGHNT, YYREEE (reference sequence). The DNA for the CDR3 is TGTGCCAGCAGCATAGACCGGGACCCCTACTATGGCTACACCTTC. It encodes CASSIDRDPYYGYTF.

The chain uses TRBV2 and TRBJ2-2; 10 bases are shared with TRBD2. Germline CDR1 is SNHLY and CDR2 is FYNNEI. The V and J ends lost 5 bases and 1 base, in that order; junction bases with no gene match: 4. This CDR3 is 16 amino acids long. The CDR3 DNA sequence: TGTGCCAGCAGTAAGCTAGCGGGAGAGAACACCGGGGAGCTGTTTTTT. Translated, it gives CASSKLAGENTGELFF.